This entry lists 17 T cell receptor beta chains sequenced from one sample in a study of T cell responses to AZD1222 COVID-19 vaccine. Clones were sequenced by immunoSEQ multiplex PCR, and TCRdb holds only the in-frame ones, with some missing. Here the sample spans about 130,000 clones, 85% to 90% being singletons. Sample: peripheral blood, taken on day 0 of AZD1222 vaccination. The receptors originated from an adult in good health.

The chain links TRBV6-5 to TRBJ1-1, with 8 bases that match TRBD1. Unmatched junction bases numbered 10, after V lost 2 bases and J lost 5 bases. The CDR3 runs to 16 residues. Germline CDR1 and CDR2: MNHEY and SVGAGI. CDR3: CASSYPQDREGTEAFF. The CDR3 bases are TGTGCCAGCAGTTACCCCCAGGACAGGGAGGGAACTGAAGCTTTCTTT.

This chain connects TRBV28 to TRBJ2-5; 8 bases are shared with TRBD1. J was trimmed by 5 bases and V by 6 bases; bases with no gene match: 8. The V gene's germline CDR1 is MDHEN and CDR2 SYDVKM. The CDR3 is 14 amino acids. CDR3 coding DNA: TGTGCCAGCAGCCCAGGACAGGGCTGGGAGACCCAGTACTTC. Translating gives CASSPGQGWETQYF. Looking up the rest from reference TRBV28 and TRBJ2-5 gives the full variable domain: DVKVTQSSRYLVKRTGEKVFLECVQDMDHENMFWYRQDPGLGLRLIYFSYDVKMKEKGDIPEGYSVSREKKERFSLILESASTNQTSMYLCASSPGQGWETQYFGPGTRLLVL.

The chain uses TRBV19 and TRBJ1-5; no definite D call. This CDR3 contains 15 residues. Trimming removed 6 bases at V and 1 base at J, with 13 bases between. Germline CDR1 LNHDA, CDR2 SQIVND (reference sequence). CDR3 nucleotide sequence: TGTGCCAGTAGCCCCAGAGGCAGGAGCAATCAGCCCCAGCATTTT. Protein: CASSPRGRSNQPQHF.

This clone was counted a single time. The CDR3 DNA follows: TGTGCCACCAGTGATCCGCATTCGACAGCCTACGAGCAGTACTTC. Protein: CATSDPHSTAYEQYF. This chain uses TRBV24-1 with TRBJ2-7; weak D call: TRBD1 (5 bases). This CDR3 has 15 residues. Germline-derived CDR1 and CDR2 are KGHDR and SFDVKD. V was clipped by 3 bases and J by 2 bases, with 13 bases between them.

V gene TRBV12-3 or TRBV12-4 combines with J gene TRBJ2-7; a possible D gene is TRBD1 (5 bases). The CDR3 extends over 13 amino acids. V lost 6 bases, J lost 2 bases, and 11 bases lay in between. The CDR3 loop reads CASSPVGPYEQYF. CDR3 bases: TGTGCCAGCAGCCCGGTGGGGCCCTACGAGCAGTACTTC.

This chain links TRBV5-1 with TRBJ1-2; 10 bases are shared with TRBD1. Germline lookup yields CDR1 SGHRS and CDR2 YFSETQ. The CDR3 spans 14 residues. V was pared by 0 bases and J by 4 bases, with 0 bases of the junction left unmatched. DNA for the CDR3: TGCGCCAGCAGCTTGGGACAGGGGGCCTATGGCTACACCTTC. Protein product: CASSLGQGAYGYTF. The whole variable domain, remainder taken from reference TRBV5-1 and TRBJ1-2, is KAGVTQTPRYLIKTRGQQVTLSCSPISGHRSVSWYQQTPGQGLQFLFEYFSETQRNKGNFPGRFSGRQFSNSRSEMNVSTLELGDSALYLCASSLGQGAYGYTFGSGTRLTVV.

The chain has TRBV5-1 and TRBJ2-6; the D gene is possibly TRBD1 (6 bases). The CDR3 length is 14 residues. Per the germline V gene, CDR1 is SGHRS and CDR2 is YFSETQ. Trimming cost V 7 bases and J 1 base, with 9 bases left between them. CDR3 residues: CASGTGSGANVLTF. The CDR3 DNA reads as TGCGCCAGCGGAACAGGGTCTGGGGCCAACGTCCTGACTTTC.

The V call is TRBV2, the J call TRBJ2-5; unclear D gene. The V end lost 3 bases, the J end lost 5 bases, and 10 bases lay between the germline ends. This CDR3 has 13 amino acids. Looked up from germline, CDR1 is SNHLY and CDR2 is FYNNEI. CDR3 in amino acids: CASSDSLLETQYF. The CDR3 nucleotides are TGTGCCAGCAGTGACTCCCTACTGGAGACCCAGTACTTC.

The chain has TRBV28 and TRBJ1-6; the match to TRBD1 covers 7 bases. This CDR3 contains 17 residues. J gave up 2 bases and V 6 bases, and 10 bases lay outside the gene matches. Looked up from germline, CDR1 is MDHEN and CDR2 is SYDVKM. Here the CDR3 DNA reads TGTGCCAGCAGCGCGATACAGGGGAGCACCTATAATTCACCCCTCCACTTT. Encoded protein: CASSAIQGSTYNSPLHF.

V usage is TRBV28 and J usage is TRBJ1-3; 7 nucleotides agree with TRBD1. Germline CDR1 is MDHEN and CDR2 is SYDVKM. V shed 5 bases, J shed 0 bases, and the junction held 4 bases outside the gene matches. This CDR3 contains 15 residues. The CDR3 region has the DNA TGTGCCAGCAGTCCACAGGGGATCTCTGGAAACACCATATATTTT. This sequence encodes CASSPQGISGNTIYF.

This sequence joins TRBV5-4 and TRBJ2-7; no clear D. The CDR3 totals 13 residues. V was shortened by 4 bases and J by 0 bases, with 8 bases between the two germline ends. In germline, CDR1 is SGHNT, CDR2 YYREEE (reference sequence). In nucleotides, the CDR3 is TGTGCCAGCAGCATCTCCTCCTCCTACGAGCAGTACTTC. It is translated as CASSISSSYEQYF.

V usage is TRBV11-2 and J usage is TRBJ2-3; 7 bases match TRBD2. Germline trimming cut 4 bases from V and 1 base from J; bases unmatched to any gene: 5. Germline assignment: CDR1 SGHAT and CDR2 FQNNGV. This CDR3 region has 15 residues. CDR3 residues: CASSYRDYRTDTQYF. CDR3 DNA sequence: TGTGCCAGCAGCTACCGGGACTACCGCACAGATACGCAGTATTTT.

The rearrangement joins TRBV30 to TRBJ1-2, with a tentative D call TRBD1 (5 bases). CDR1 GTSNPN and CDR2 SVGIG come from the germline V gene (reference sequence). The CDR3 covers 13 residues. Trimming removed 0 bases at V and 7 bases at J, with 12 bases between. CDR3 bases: TGTGCCTGGAGTGTCTGGGGGACTCTTGGCTACACCTTC. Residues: CAWSVWGTLGYTF.

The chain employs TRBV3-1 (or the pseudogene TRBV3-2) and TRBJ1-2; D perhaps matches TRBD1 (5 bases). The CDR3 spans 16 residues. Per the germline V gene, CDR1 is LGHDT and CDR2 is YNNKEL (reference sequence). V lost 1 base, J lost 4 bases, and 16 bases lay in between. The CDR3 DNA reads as TGTGCCAGCAGCCAAGGCCCCGACAGCCGGGGCTATGGCTACACCTTC. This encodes CASSQGPDSRGYGYTF.

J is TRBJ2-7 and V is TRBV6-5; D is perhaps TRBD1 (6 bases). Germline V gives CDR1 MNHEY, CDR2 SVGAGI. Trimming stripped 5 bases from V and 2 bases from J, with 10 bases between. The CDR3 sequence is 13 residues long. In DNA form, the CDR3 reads TGTGCCAGCAGTAAAAACAGGGCCTACGAGCAGTACTTC. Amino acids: CASSKNRAYEQYF.

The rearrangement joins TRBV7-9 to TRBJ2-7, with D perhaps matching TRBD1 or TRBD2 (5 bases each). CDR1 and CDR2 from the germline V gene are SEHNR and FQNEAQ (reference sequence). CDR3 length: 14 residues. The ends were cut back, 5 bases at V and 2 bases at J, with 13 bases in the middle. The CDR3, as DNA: TGTGCCAGCAGCAAAGGGGACGGACCCTACGAGCAGTACTTC. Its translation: CASSKGDGPYEQYF.

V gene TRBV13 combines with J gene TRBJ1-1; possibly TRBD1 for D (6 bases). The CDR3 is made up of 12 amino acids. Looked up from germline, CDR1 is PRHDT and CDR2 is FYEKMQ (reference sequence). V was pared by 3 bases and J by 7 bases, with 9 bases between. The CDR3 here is CASSFGTNEAFF. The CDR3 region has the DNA TGTGCCAGCAGCTTCGGGACAAATGAAGCTTTCTTT.